One and the same sample provided the 27 T cell receptor beta chains below, sequenced in a study of T cell changes during pregnancy in multiple sclerosis. The protocol was immunoSEQ multiplex PCR, while the TCRdb copy is restricted to in-frame clones and leaves out a portion. The data show tens of thousands of clones, 85% to 95% seen once. The source was CD4+ T cells from peripheral blood mononuclear cells, collected in the third trimester of pregnancy. All receptors come from a female donor with multiple sclerosis, enrolled in a pregnancy study.

The chain uses TRBV19 and TRBJ1-6; 10 nucleotides align to TRBD1. Germline CDR1 reads LNHDA; CDR2 reads SQIVND (reference sequence). V gave up 4 bases and J gave up 9 bases; unmatched junction bases: 6. The length of the CDR3 is 15 residues. The CDR3 region is CASSTGQGLGSPLHF. The CDR3, as DNA: TGTGCCAGTAGTACGGGACAGGGGCTGGGTTCACCCCTCCACTTT.

The chain joins TRBV7-3 to TRBJ2-2; tentatively, D is TRBD2 (7 bases). Germline CDR1 SGHTA, CDR2 FQGTGA. V dropped 4 bases and J dropped 8 bases, with 11 bases sitting between them. The CDR3 length is 13 residues. This chain's CDR3 is CASSWGGRGELFF. The CDR3 nucleotides read TGTGCCAGCAGCTGGGGGGGGCGAGGGGAGCTGTTTTTT.

This chain links TRBV7-2 with TRBJ2-3; tentatively, D is TRBD2 (5 bases). The V and J ends lost 2 bases and 2 bases respectively, with 11 bases between them. The V gene's germline CDR1 is SGHTA and CDR2 FQGNSA. The CDR3 totals 15 residues. This chain's CDR3 is CASSLQLGPTDTQYF. The DNA for the CDR3 is TGTGCCAGCAGCTTACAACTAGGACCCACAGATACGCAGTATTTT.

This clone has just one count. The CDR3 sequence: CASSRGGYGYTF. CDR3 sequence (DNA): TGTGCCAGCAGCCGGGGAGGCTATGGCTACACCTTC. The genes are TRBV14 and TRBJ1-2; D remains ambiguous. This CDR3 region has 12 residues. Trimming took 4 bases from V and 4 from J, leaving 7 bases between them. CDR1 and CDR2 from the germline V gene are SGHDN and FVKESK.

The CDR3 DNA reads as TGTGCCAGCAGATGGCGGAAGACCCAGTACTTC. This sequence encodes CASRWRKTQYF. The chain recombines TRBV6-5 with TRBJ2-5; D is uncertain. Germline-derived CDR1 and CDR2 are MNHEY and SVGAGI. The CDR3 is 11 residues long. With 6 bases removed from V and 6 bases from J, the gap between germline ends came to 8 bases.

The chain links TRBV7-3 to TRBJ2-7; TRBD2 aligns across 9 bases. This CDR3 spans 15 amino acids. The J segment lost 3 bases and the V segment lost 5 bases, leaving 8 bases of the junction unmatched. Germline loops: CDR1 SGHTA, CDR2 FQGTGA. CDR3 in amino acids: CASSPFPSGIYEQYF. CDR3 bases: TGTGCCAGCAGCCCTTTTCCTAGCGGGATCTACGAGCAGTACTTC.

The V and J genes are TRBV27 and TRBJ2-1, with D possibly matching TRBD1 (6 bases). The CDR3 sequence is 17 residues long. The V gene lost 3 bases and the J gene lost 3 bases, with 18 bases spanning the gap. Germline-derived CDR1 and CDR2 are MNHEY and SMNVEV (reference sequence). The CDR3 protein is CASSFPPRAGDYNEQFF. CDR3 DNA sequence: TGTGCCAGCAGTTTCCCCCCCCGGGCAGGGGACTACAATGAGCAGTTCTTC.

For this clone: A junction end diverges from the germline sequence, so it may reflect a read error. The J gene is TRBJ2-6, the V gene TRBV7-3; D is unresolved. Germline V lookup: CDR1 SGHTA, CDR2 FQGTGA. This CDR3 spans 19 amino acids. The CDR3 here is CASSLTREARFSGANVLTF. The DNA for the CDR3 is TGTGCCAGCAGCTTAACTCGTGAGGCCAGATTCTCTGGTGCCAACGTCCTGACTTTC.

The genes are TRBV29-1 and TRBJ2-1, with 9 bases lining up with TRBD2. The V segment lost 6 bases and the J segment 4 bases; nucleotides outside the gene matches: 7. CDR3 size: 14 residues. Germline CDR1 reads SQVTM; CDR2 reads ANQGSEA. The DNA of the CDR3 is TGCAGCGTGAATGGACTAGCGAATTACAATGAGCAGTTCTTC. Its translation: CSVNGLANYNEQFF.

Only a few counts were recorded for this clone. The chain is built from TRBV4-1 and TRBJ1-5; 10 positions match TRBD1. The CDR3 has 16 amino acids. CDR1 is MGHRA and CDR2 is YSYEKL in the germline V gene. The ends lost 4 bases at V and 3 bases at J; junction bases unmatched: 6. The CDR3 sequence is CASSLSGTGANQPQHF. CDR3 DNA sequence: TGCGCCAGCAGCCTCAGCGGGACAGGGGCCAATCAGCCCCAGCATTTT.

The J gene is TRBJ1-3, the V gene TRBV28; tentative D call: TRBD1 (6 bases). There are 13 residues in the CDR3. The V gene's germline CDR1 is MDHEN and CDR2 SYDVKM. Trimming pared 6 bases from V and 5 bases from J, leaving 11 bases between. The CDR3: CASSYRERNTIYF. In nucleotides, the CDR3 is TGTGCCAGCAGCTACAGGGAGAGAAACACCATATATTTT.

This clone was observed once. The CDR3 is CASSLGGLAGTANTGELFF. CDR3 DNA: TGTGCCAGCAGCTTGGGTGGACTAGCGGGAACAGCGAACACCGGGGAGCTGTTTTTT. The chain has TRBV7-9 and TRBJ2-2; TRBD2 agrees at 12 bases. The CDR3 totals 19 residues. Germline CDR1 is SEHNR and CDR2 is FQNEAQ (reference sequence). Losses at the gene ends were 3 bases for V and 0 bases for J; bases not matched to a gene: 8.

The chain has TRBV15 and TRBJ1-1, with a weak D call TRBD1 (6 bases). Germline V gene sequence: CDR1 LNHNV, CDR2 YYDKDF (reference sequence). There are 15 residues in the CDR3. With 1 base removed from V and 6 bases from J, the gap between germline ends came to 15 bases. DNA of the CDR3: TGTGCCACCAGCAGAGCCGGATGGGGGCGGGCTGAAGCTTTCTTT. It yields the protein CATSRAGWGRAEAFF. Variable domain in full (rest from reference TRBV15 and TRBJ1-1): DAMVIQNPRYQVTQFGKPVTLSCSQTLNHNVMYWYQQKSSQAPKLLFHYYDKDFNNEADTPDNFQSRRPNTSFCFLDIRSPGLGDTAMYLCATSRAGWGRAEAFFGQGTRLTVV.

This sequence joins TRBV5-4 and TRBJ2-5, with 7 bases that match TRBD1. Per germline, CDR1 SGHNT and CDR2 YYREEE (reference sequence). V dropped 5 bases and J dropped 0; count of bases not matched to a gene: 1. The CDR3 is made up of 13 amino acids. Here the CDR3 reads CASSTGDQETQYF. The CDR3 DNA reads as TGTGCCAGCAGTACAGGGGACCAAGAGACCCAGTACTTC.

The rearrangement links TRBV19 to TRBJ2-2, with D maybe TRBD1 (6 bases). CDR1 LNHDA and CDR2 SQIVND come from the germline V gene (reference sequence). This CDR3 region has 14 residues. V lost 8 bases to trimming and J lost 0 bases, with 10 bases between them. CDR3 DNA: TGTGCCAGTCGGGCAGGGGCGAACACCGGGGAGCTGTTTTTT. Protein sequence: CASRAGANTGELFF. The complete variable domain, with remaining parts taken from reference TRBV19 and TRBJ2-2, reads DGGITQSPKYLFRKEGQNVTLSCEQNLNHDAMYWYRQDPGQGLRLIYYSQIVNDFQKGDIAEGYSVSREKKESFPLTVTSAQKNPTAFYLCASRAGANTGELFFGEGSRLTVL.

The genes are TRBV19 and TRBJ2-7, with D unresolved. V shed 4 bases and J shed 4 bases, with 8 bases lying between them. Germline CDR1 and CDR2: LNHDA and SQIVND (reference sequence). The CDR3 covers 12 residues. CDR3 in DNA: TGTGCCAGTAGTAGTCTATCGTACGAGCAGTACTTC. Translation gives CASSSLSYEQYF.

A single count supports this clone. The chain joins TRBV19 to TRBJ2-2; no definite D call. In germline, CDR1 is LNHDA, CDR2 SQIVND (reference sequence). The CDR3 consists of 14 residues. V was shortened by 6 bases and J by 1 base, with 9 bases between the two germline ends. The chain's CDR3 is CASRVQLNTGELFF. DNA for the CDR3: TGTGCCAGTAGAGTACAGCTGAACACCGGGGAGCTGTTTTTT.

The rearrangement links TRBV18 to TRBJ1-1, with D uncertain. Trimming took 6 bases from V and 0 from J, leaving 8 bases between them. Per the germline V gene, CDR1 is KGHSH and CDR2 is LQKENI. The CDR3 length is 13 residues. CDR3 sequence (DNA): TGTGCCAGCTCCCTTCAGGTGAACACTGAAGCTTTCTTT. Its translation: CASSLQVNTEAFF.

This clone was detected once. Here the CDR3 reads CASSSYSGRGALNEQFF. CDR3 coding DNA: TGTGCCAGCAGCTCCTACTCGGGGCGGGGGGCTTTAAATGAGCAGTTCTTC. The chain joins TRBV11-2 to TRBJ2-1; TRBD2 aligns across 8 bases. Losses at the gene ends were 4 bases for V and 7 bases for J; bases not matched to a gene: 15. The CDR3 spans 17 residues. Germline loops: CDR1 SGHAT, CDR2 FQNNGV.

The chain carries TRBV19 and TRBJ2-5; 11 nucleotides match TRBD2. This CDR3 has 14 amino acids. J was trimmed by 4 bases and V by 9 bases; bases with no gene match: 7. Germline CDR1 and CDR2: LNHDA and SQIVND (reference sequence). The CDR3: CASRTLAGGETQYF. In DNA, the CDR3 is TGTGCCAGCAGAACCCTAGCGGGAGGAGAGACCCAGTACTTC.

The genes are TRBV2 and TRBJ2-1; D possibly corresponds to TRBD1 (5 bases). The V and J ends lost 2 bases and 4 bases respectively, with 12 bases between them. Germline V lookup: CDR1 SNHLY, CDR2 FYNNEI. There are 15 residues in the CDR3. This CDR3 reads CASSEQGPVYNEQFF. CDR3 sequence (DNA): TGTGCCAGCAGTGAACAGGGTCCGGTTTACAATGAGCAGTTCTTC.

The genes are TRBV14 and TRBJ1-1; no clear D. CDR3 length: 14 amino acids. The ends were cut back, 2 bases at V and 2 bases at J, with 9 bases in the middle. In germline, CDR1 is SGHDN, CDR2 FVKESK. For the CDR3, the DNA is TGTGCCAGCAGCCAAATTCGGAGAAACACTGAAGCTTTCTTT. The encoded protein is CASSQIRRNTEAFF.

The gene calls are TRBV15 and TRBJ2-5; D may be TRBD1 (6 bases). This CDR3 comprises 18 residues. The germline V and J ends were trimmed by 0 bases and 1 base, with 18 bases remaining between them. CDR1 is LNHNV, CDR2 YYDKDF, per germline (reference sequence). CDR3 region: CATSRDRGGTGRQETQYF. As DNA, the CDR3 is TGTGCCACCAGCAGAGATCGTGGAGGAACAGGGCGCCAAGAGACCCAGTACTTC.

The chain recombines TRBV12-5 with TRBJ2-1; TRBD2 matches at 10 bases. This CDR3 region has 13 residues. CDR1 is LGHNT and CDR2 is FRNRAP in the germline V gene. The CDR3 DNA sequence: TGTGCCTCGAGCGGGGGGGCTTGGAATGAGCAGTTCTTC. The encoded protein is CASSGGAWNEQFF.

This chain connects TRBV10-1 to TRBJ2-1, with a possible D match to TRBD1 (5 bases). Germline assignment: CDR1 WNHNN and CDR2 SYGVQD (reference sequence). The CDR3 sequence is 15 residues long. V was cut by 3 bases and J by 2 bases, with 11 bases left in between. In DNA, the CDR3 is TGCGCCAGCAGTGAAAGGCAGGGTGCCTACAATGAGCAGTTCTTC. Amino acid sequence: CASSERQGAYNEQFF.

CDR3 sequence: CAWSPRTGESQPQHF. In nucleotides, the CDR3 is TGTGCCTGGAGTCCCCGGACAGGGGAGTCTCAGCCCCAGCATTTT. The chain couples TRBV30 to TRBJ1-5, with TRBD1 identical over 9 bases. Trimming at V came to 2 bases and at J to 6 bases, leaving 8 bases not matched to a gene. The CDR3 covers 15 residues. Germline values: CDR1 GTSNPN, CDR2 SVGIG (reference sequence).

The rearrangement joins TRBV30 to TRBJ2-1, with 10 bases aligning to TRBD2. The CDR3 runs to 17 residues. Trimming cost V 1 base and J 3 bases; bases outside gene matches: 9. Germline V gene sequence: CDR1 GTSNPN, CDR2 SVGIG (reference sequence). CDR3 nucleotides: TGTGCCTGGAGTGGGGGAGGACTAGCGGAGAACTACAATGAGCAGTTCTTC. Protein product: CAWSGGGLAENYNEQFF.